These 10 T cell receptor beta chains were sequenced from one sample in a study of T cells in women clearing cervical HPV infection. The protocol was immunoSEQ multiplex PCR, while the TCRdb copy is restricted to in-frame clones and leaves out a portion. The specimen's table records 25,000 to 40,000 clones. Sequenced input: blood buffy coat. Receptors originate from a woman aged 18 to 75 with a cervical HPV16 infection that either progressed to CIN3+ or cleared (not recorded which).

CDR3 in amino acids: CASSITAGLKVHQPQHF. The covered CDR3 bases are TGTGCCAGTAGTATAACCGCAGGACTGAAGGTCCATCAGCCC. The V and J genes are TRBV19 and TRBJ1-5, with D unclear. Coverage ceases 3 residues before the CDR3 finishes, and the germline J gene fills in the end. CDR3 size: 17 residues. The V gene's germline CDR1 is LNHDA and CDR2 SQIVND (reference sequence). Trimming pared 2 bases from V and 5 bases from J, leaving 19 bases between.

As for this clone: The read terminates 3 residues ahead of where the CDR3 ends, so the germline J gene completes it. This chain connects TRBV2 to TRBJ2-7; a weak D match, TRBD1 (5 bases). The V end lost 7 bases, the J end lost 5 bases, and 9 bases lay between the germline ends. Per germline, CDR1 SNHLY and CDR2 FYNNEI. The CDR3 runs to 11 residues. CDR3 DNA (partial): TGTGCCAGCAAGCTGGGGCACGAG. Translating it yields CASKLGHE. Given in full, the CDR3 is CASKLGHEQYF.

In regard to this clone: The read gets to within 3 residues of the CDR3 end, and the germline J gene fills in the rest. The chain is built from TRBV30 and TRBJ1-6; 7 positions agree with TRBD1. Germline V lookup: CDR1 GTSNPN, CDR2 SVGIG (reference sequence). The CDR3 runs to 16 residues. With 3 bases clipped from V and 0 bases from J, the junction kept 5 bases outside the gene matches. This CDR3 reads CAWRGDRRSYNSPLHF. The part of the CDR3 DNA that was read is TGTGCCTGGAGGGGGGACAGACGCTCCTATAATTCACCC. Drawing the rest from reference TRBV30 and TRBJ1-6, the complete variable domain is SQTIHQWPATLVQPVGSPLSLECTVEGTSNPNLYWYRQAAGRGLQLLFYSVGIGQISSEVPQNLSASRPQDRQFILSSKKLLLSDSGFYLCAWRGDRRSYNSPLHFGNGTRLTVT.

Notes on this clone: The CDR3 goes on 3 residues after the read ends, and that part is filled in from the germline J gene. V and J are TRBV5-1 and TRBJ2-7; 7 bases are a match to TRBD2. Germline CDR1 reads SGHRS; CDR2 reads YFSETQ. After removal of 0 bases from V and 5 bases from J, the junction contained 5 bases not matched to a gene. CDR3 length: 14 residues. The part of the CDR3 DNA that was read is TGCGCCAGCAGCTTGGGGACTAGGAGGGACGAG. This encodes CASSLGTRRDE. The entire CDR3 protein is CASSLGTRRDEQYF.

Of note for this clone: The read stops 3 residues short of the end of the CDR3; the missing end is completed from the germline J gene. The chain couples TRBV19 to TRBJ2-1, with 13 bases aligning to TRBD2. There are 17 residues in the CDR3. The J segment lost 6 bases and the V segment lost 6 bases, leaving 11 bases of the junction unmatched. CDR1 and CDR2 from the germline V gene are LNHDA and SQIVND (reference sequence). CDR3: CASRSWAGTSGVNEQFF. The covered CDR3 bases are TGTGCCAGTAGATCCTGGGCCGGGACTAGCGGGGTCAATGAG.

Worth noting for this clone: The DNA ends 3 residues before the CDR3 does, and the rest of the CDR3 is filled in from the germline J gene. The chain couples TRBV6-2 or TRBV6-3 to TRBJ2-4; perhaps TRBD1 as D (6 bases). The CDR3 consists of 11 residues. Germline V CDR1 and CDR2: MNHEY, SVGEGT. The CDR3 bases that were read are TGTGCCACGGGCCAGGAAGGGGGT. Translating gives CATGQEGG. The complete CDR3 sequence is CATGQEGGQYF.

As concerns this clone: The sequenced fragment ends 3 residues before the CDR3 boundary, so the rest is inferred from the germline J gene. This sequence joins TRBV10-1 and TRBJ2-2, with 8 bases matching TRBD2. V dropped 3 bases and J dropped 5; count of bases not matched to a gene: 5. The CDR3 runs to 15 residues. Germline lookup yields CDR1 WNHNN and CDR2 SYGVQD (reference sequence). The sequenced part of the CDR3 DNA is TGCGCCAGCAGTGATTTCGGGGGGGGAACCGGGGAG. Encoded protein: CASSDFGGGTGE. The whole CDR3 sequence is CASSDFGGGTGELFF.

With respect to this clone: The CDR3 end is not reached by the read, which stops 3 residues before it; the germline J gene fills it in. This chain uses TRBV18 with TRBJ1-2; a weak D match, TRBD1 (6 bases). Per the germline V gene, CDR1 is KGHSH and CDR2 is LQKENI. The CDR3 loop spans 12 amino acids. Incomplete CDR3 DNA: TGTGCCAGCTCATCAAAGGGGGACGAC. Amino acid sequence: CASSSKGDD. The entire CDR3 protein is CASSSKGDDYTF.

With regard to this clone: Read data end 3 residues before the CDR3 end; the end is taken from the germline J gene. The rearrangement joins TRBV5-6 to TRBJ1-1, with D uncertain. The ends were cut back, 0 bases at V and 7 bases at J, with 7 bases in the middle. This CDR3 has 12 residues. Germline V lookup: CDR1 SGHDT, CDR2 YYEEEE. CDR3 region: CASSLVGFEAFF. CDR3 DNA (partial): TGTGCCAGCAGCTTGGTAGGGTTTGAA.

Remarks on this clone: The read ends 3 residues shy of where the CDR3 ends; the end is completed using the germline J gene. This chain connects TRBV28 to TRBJ1-4; TRBD1 agrees at 9 bases. The CDR3 runs 15 residues. With V trimmed by 6 bases and J by 5 bases, 7 bases remained unmatched. Germline V gives CDR1 MDHEN, CDR2 SYDVKM. The CDR3 sequence: CASSATGTGNEKLFF. The covered CDR3 bases are TGTGCCAGCAGCGCCACCGGGACAGGGAATGAAAAA.